This T cell receptor beta chain was profiled in a study of T cells expressing NK-cell markers (dated by TCRdb to the early 2020s). Study-wide context: Fewer than ten donors provided sorted CD3+CD56+NKG2C+, CD3+CD56+NKG2C- and CD3+CD56-NKG2C+ T-cell subsets, whose TCR beta-chain repertoires were profiled. Of the eight sequenced donors, seven were found to be HCMV-seropositive and one was found to be HCMV-seronegative. The eight sequenced donors were randomly selected healthy volunteers, three men and five women. Sequencing of the libraries produced 2 x 150 bp reads on Illumina HiSeq 2000/2500, MiSeq or NextSeq.

Overall results and qualifications from the work: Those dominant clonotypes were again the most abundant among CD3+CD56-NKG2C+ cells in several donors, at about 28.3-65%. It remained unclear whether the expanded NKG2C-expressing T cell clones were specific for HCMV antigens. For six donors, the dominant CD3+CD56+NKG2C+ clonotypes were among the top 10 CD8+ clonotypes and accounted for about 1.0-7.0% of CD8+ T cells.

Counted from cysteine to phenylalanine, this CDR3 has 15 amino acids. Only the protein sequence is given. As encoded in the germline V gene, CDR1 is SGHRS while CDR2 is YFSETQ. HCMV-specific IgG was detected in serum with a commercial ELISA kit to determine HCMV serostatus. Peripheral blood mononuclear cells were isolated from blood by Ficoll density gradient centrifugation. Worth noting for this clonotype: Its antigen remains unidentified.

Instrument on record: Illumina HiSeq 2000. TCR beta cDNA libraries were made by 5'RACE template switching that added a universal primer site and unique molecular identifiers. cDNA synthesis was primed from the TCR beta constant segment, followed by two successive PCR amplification steps. The authors' analysis ran thus. MIGEC was used to demultiplex reads and group reads by UMI, and MiTCR was used to assemble and quantify clonotypes. To exclude erroneous sequences, only TCR cDNA sequences supported by at least two reads were retained. The tcR package was used for downstream repertoire analysis, with clonotypes matched between fractions based on CDR3 nucleotide sequence plus V segment. Antigen specificity was annotated against VDJdb with VDJmatch, allowing one amino acid substitution in CDR3. The reads went through TCRdb reprocessing, and each CDR3 protein sequence gets one entry with no DNA. TCRdb's processing, not the authors' own work, is the source of the V and J calls. The sample's own table lists hundreds of thousands of distinct CDR3 sequences. The ten largest clones represent approximately 3.6% of the sample.

The chain couples TRBV5-1 to TRBJ2-7; the D call from TCRdb, TRBD1, cannot be confirmed without DNA. The TCR comes from a young man in good health. Donor details come from another sample of the same person, matched by shared clones. The source material was blood T cells: a sorted CD56 or NKG2C T cell subset, CD4+ or CD8+ T cells, or bulk PBMC T cells (not recorded which). The CDR3 region has the sequence CASSAAGTGMYEQYF.